This T cell receptor beta chain comes out of a study of T-cell reconstitution after alpha-beta-depleted transplantation in children. Overall study results and limits: Most T-cell counts and diversity one year after the transplant came from T cells that were newly produced. Where some patients showed high TCRbeta diversity at day 60, it came from recipient T cells and thymic progenitors that had survived. About two months after transplant, alpha-beta T cells reportedly came from several hundred expanded graft clones.

Library preparation (for TCRbeta) was performed with unique molecular identifiers. From the PCR reads, TCRdb called clonotypes with MiXCR, one entry per CDR3 protein. The sample lists fewer than 550,000 distinct CDR3 sequences; 16% were seen once. Note on this clonotype: Its antigen is unknown.

Germline-derived CDR1 and CDR2 are SGHDT and YYEEEE. J was trimmed by 3 bases and V by 4 bases; bases with no gene match: 10. This CDR3 is built from 17 residues. This sequence was found in a boy in the first two years of life who had a stem cell transplant for Wiskott-Aldrich syndrome, so the T cells may come from the graft donor. Sequenced material: PBMCs, mostly from graft donor cells, taken 360 days after TCRalphabeta/CD19-depleted stem cell transplant. The rearrangement joins TRBV5-6 to TRBJ2-7; 13 nucleotides line up with TRBD2. This CDR3 reads CASSPPPGLAGLYEQYF. The CDR3 nucleotides read TGTGCCAGCAGCCCACCCCCGGGACTAGCGGGACTCTACGAGCAGTACTTC.